These T cell receptor beta chains were read from a single sample in a study of shared clonotypes between healthy human individuals. This table comes from immunoSEQ multiplex PCR, and its TCRdb copy is limited to in-frame clones, with some not included. The sample carries about 2.4 million clones, around 94% recorded once. The material sequenced was naive CD4+ T cells sorted from blood. The receptors were gathered from a young man in good health. Each CDR3 is given with its conserved first and last residue. Each record gives: D gene, clone size, V gene, J gene, CDR3 DNA, CDR3 protein. A D gene is named only where the DNA matches it firmly. Expanded clones are given a class, and other clones once, few, many or no size at all.

.	once	TRBV5-6	TRBJ2-3	TGTGCCAGCAGCGCCGTCCTCTCAGATACGCAGTATTTT	CASSAVLSDTQYF
TRBD2	.	TRBV6-4	TRBJ2-1	TGTGCCAGCAGTGTAAGCGGGGGGGAAGCGGGCGAGCAGTTCTTC	CASSVSGGEAGEQFF
.	.	TRBV6-5	TRBJ1-1	TGTGCCAGCAGGGGGGGGTGGGCGAACACTGAAGCTTTCTTT	CASRGGWANTEAFF
TRBD1	few	TRBV6-6	TRBJ1-4	TGTGCCAGCAGTCCAAGAGCCGGGACAGCTTATGAAAAACTGTTTTTT	CASSPRAGTAYEKLFF
.	.	TRBV9	TRBJ1-2	TGTGCCAGCAGCGTAGCCTTACAGGGTTGGAATGGCTACACCTTC	CASSVALQGWNGYTF
.	.	TRBV6-5	TRBJ1-2	TGTGCCAGCAGTCCCCGGGGGTTGGGCTACACCTTC	CASSPRGLGYTF
TRBD1	.	TRBV16	TRBJ1-1	TGTGCCAGCAGCCAATCGCAGGGGGCGACCACTGAAGCTTTCTTT	CASSQSQGATTEAFF
TRBD1	.	TRBV6-1	TRBJ1-1	TGTGCCAGCACTATACAGGGGGAGGTGAACACTGAAGCTTTCTTT	CASTIQGEVNTEAFF
TRBD2	.	TRBV5-4	TRBJ2-1	TGTGCCAGCACAGGAGCGGGGGGCCGCTACAATGAGCAGTTCTTC	CASTGAGGRYNEQFF
TRBD1	.	TRBV4-3	TRBJ2-7	TGCGCCAGCAGCCAAGTATGGGGACAGGGTATCTACGAGCAGTACTTC	CASSQVWGQGIYEQYF
.	.	TRBV7-9	TRBJ1-1	TGTGCCAGCAGCTTAGAGTCGGGGGGTGACACTGAAGCTTTCTTT	CASSLESGGDTEAFF
TRBD2	.	TRBV9	TRBJ2-1	TGTGCCAGCAGCGTGACTAGCGGGAGGGAAGAGAATGAGCAGTTCTTC	CASSVTSGREENEQFF
.	once	TRBV30	TRBJ1-4	TGTGCCGGCCGTTGGGGGGGCACTAATGAAAAACTGTTTTTT	CAGRWGGTNEKLFF
TRBD1	.	TRBV28	TRBJ1-6	TGTGCCAGCAGTCCGGACAGGGGTGGTAATTCACCCCTCCACTTT	CASSPDRGGNSPLHF
.	once	TRBV6-1	TRBJ2-5	TGTGCCAGCAGTGGGCTACACATTTCGGGGGAGACCCAGTACTTC	CASSGLHISGETQYF
.	.	TRBV9	TRBJ1-5	TGTGCCAGCAGCGTAGCAGACAATCAGCCCCAGCATTTT	CASSVADNQPQHF
TRBD1	.	TRBV5-1	TRBJ2-7	TGCGCCAGCAGCTTGGCAGGGGGCGCGGAGGAGCAGTACTTC	CASSLAGGAEEQYF
.	.	TRBV15	TRBJ2-7	TGTGCCACCAGCAGAGATGGGGGATACGAGCAGTACTTC	CATSRDGGYEQYF
TRBD2	.	TRBV30	TRBJ2-3	TGTGCCTGTTTGGGGACTAGTAGCGATACGCAGTATTTT	CACLGTSSDTQYF
.	.	TRBV10-3	TRBJ1-5	TGTGCCATCAGTGAGTCCAGGGTCGAACGCAATCAGCCCCAGCATTTT	CAISESRVERNQPQHF
.	.	TRBV5-1	TRBJ2-1	TGCGCCAGCAGCTTGGAGGCGGCGAGGGCAACGTTCTTC	CASSLEAARATFF
TRBD2	once	TRBV5-1	TRBJ2-1	TGCGCCAGCAGCCTTACTAGCGGGGCCTACAATGAGCAGTTCTTC	CASSLTSGAYNEQFF
.	.	TRBV30	TRBJ2-7	TGTGCCTGGAGTGTATGGGGGAGGACGGATTCCTACGAGCAGTACTTC	CAWSVWGRTDSYEQYF
.	.	TRBV19	TRBJ1-1	TGTGCCAGTAGTATCGCTGCTCTGAACACTGAAGCTTTCTTT	CASSIAALNTEAFF
TRBD1	few	TRBV27	TRBJ1-2	TGTGCCAGCAGTTCCTCCCGGACAGGGAAGGGCTACACCTTC	CASSSSRTGKGYTF
.	.	TRBV5-4	TRBJ2-5	TGTGCCAGCAGCTTGGATGGGGTCTCCCAAGAGACCCAGTACTTC	CASSLDGVSQETQYF
.	.	TRBV6-5	TRBJ1-1	TGTGCCAGCAGTCCTCCAGGGCGCACTGAAGCTTTCTTT	CASSPPGRTEAFF